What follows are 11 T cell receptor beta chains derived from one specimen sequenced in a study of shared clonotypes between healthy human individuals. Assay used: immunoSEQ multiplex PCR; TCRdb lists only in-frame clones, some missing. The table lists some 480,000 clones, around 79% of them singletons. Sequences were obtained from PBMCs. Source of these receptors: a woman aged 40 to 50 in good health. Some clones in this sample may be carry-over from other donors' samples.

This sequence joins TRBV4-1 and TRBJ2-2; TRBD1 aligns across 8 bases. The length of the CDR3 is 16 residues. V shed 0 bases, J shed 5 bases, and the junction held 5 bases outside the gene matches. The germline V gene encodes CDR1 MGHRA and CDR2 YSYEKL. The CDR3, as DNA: TGCGCCAGCAGCCAAGAAGAGGACAGGGAAACCGGGGAGCTGTTTTTT. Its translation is CASSQEEDRETGELFF.

CDR3 sequence reads: CASSASGNTDTQYF. The CDR3 DNA sequence: TGTGCCAGCAGCGCATCCGGAAACACAGATACGCAGTATTTT. V usage is TRBV9 and J usage is TRBJ2-3; no clear D. The germline V gene has CDR1 SGDLS and CDR2 YYNGEE. The V end was cut by 3 bases, the J end by 2 bases, with 10 bases between. The CDR3 totals 14 residues. Variable domain in full (rest from reference TRBV9 and TRBJ2-3): DSGVTQTPKHLITATGQRVTLRCSPRSGDLSVYWYQQSLDQGLQFLIQYYNGEERAKGNILERFSAQQFPDLHSELNLSSLELGDSALYFCASSASGNTDTQYFGPGTRLTVL.

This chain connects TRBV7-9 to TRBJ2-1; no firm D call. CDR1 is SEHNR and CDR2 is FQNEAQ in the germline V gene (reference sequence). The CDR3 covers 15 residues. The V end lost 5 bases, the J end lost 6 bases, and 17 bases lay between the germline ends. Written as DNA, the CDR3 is TGTGCCAGCAGCACCCGCCTTTATTCGGGCAATGAGCAGTTCTTC. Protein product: CASSTRLYSGNEQFF.

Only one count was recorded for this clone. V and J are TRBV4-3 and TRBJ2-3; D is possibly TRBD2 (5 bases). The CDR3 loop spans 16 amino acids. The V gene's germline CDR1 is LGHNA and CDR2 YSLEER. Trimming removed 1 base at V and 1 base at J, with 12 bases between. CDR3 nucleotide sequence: TGCGCCAGCAGCCAAGGGGATGGGCGGGGCACAGATACGCAGTATTTT. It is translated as CASSQGDGRGTDTQYF.

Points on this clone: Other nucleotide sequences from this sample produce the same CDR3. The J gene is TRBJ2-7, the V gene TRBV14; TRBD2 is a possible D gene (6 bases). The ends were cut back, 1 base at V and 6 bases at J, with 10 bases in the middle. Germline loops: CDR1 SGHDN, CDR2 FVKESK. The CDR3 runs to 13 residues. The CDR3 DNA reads TGTGCCAGCAGCCAAGGGGCCGGGGGCGAGCAGTACTTC. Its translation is CASSQGAGGEQYF.

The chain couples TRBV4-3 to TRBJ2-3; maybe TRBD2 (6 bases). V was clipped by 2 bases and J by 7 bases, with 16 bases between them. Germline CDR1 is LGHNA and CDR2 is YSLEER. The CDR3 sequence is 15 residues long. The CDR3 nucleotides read TGCGCCAGCAGCCAACGAGGCGGGATCGGAAATACGCAGTATTTT. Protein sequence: CASSQRGGIGNTQYF.

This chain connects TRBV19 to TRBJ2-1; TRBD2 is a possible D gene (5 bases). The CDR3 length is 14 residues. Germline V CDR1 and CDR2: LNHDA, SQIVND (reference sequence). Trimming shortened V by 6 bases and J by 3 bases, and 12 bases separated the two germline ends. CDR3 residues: CASRAGEDYNEQFF. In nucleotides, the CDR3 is TGTGCCAGTAGAGCCGGGGAAGACTACAATGAGCAGTTCTTC.

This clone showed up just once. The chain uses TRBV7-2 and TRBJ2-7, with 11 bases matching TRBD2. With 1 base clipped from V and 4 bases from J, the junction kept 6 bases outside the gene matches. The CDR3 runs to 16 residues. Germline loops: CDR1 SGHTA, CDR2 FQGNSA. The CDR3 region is CASSLVKTSGTYEQYF. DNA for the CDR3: TGTGCCAGCAGCTTAGTAAAGACTAGCGGGACTTACGAGCAGTACTTC.

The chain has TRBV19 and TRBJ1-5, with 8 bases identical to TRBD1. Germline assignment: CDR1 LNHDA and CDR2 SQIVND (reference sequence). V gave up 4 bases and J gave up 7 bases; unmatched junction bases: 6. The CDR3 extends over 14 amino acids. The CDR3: CASSTGGAGQPQHF. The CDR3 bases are TGTGCCAGTAGTACAGGGGGCGCAGGCCAGCCCCAGCATTTT.

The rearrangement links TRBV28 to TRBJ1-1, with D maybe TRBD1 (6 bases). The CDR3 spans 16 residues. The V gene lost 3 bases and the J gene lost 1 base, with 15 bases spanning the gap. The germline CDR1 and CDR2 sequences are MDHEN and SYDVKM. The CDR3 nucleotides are TGTGCCAGCAGTTTTTTCACAGGGCTGAGGAACACTGAAGCTTTCTTT. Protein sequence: CASSFFTGLRNTEAFF.

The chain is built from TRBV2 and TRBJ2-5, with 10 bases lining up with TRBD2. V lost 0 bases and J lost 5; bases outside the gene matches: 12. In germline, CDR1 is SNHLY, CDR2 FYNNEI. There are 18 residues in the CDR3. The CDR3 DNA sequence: TGTGCCAGCAGTGAAGCGCTCGCCCCCAATAGCGGGGGGGAGACCCAGTACTTC. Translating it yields CASSEALAPNSGGETQYF. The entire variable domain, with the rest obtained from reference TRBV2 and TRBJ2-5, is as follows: EPEVTQTPSHQVTQMGQEVILRCVPISNHLYFYWYRQILGQKVEFLVSFYNNEISEKSEIFDDQFSVERPDGSNFTLKIRSTKLEDSAMYFCASSEALAPNSGGETQYFGPGTRLLVL.